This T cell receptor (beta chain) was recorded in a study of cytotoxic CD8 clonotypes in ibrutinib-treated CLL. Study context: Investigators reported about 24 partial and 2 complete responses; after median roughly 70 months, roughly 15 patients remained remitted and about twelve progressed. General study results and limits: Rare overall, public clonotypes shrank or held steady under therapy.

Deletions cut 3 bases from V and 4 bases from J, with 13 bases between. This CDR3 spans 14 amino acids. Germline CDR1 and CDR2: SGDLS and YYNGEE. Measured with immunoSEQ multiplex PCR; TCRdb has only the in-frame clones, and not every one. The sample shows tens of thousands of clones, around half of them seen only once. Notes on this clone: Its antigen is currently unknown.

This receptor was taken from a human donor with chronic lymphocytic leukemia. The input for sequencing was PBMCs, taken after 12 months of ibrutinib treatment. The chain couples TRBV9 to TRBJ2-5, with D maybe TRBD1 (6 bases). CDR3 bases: TGTGCCAGCAGCGCGGACAGTTTCGGAGAGACCCAGTACTTC. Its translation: CASSADSFGETQYF.